One sample yielded the 29 T cell receptor beta chains listed below, sequenced in a study of OX40 agonist ivuxolimab in advanced cancers. TCRdb's table, derived via immunoSEQ multiplex PCR, lists solely in-frame clones and lacks some. Here the sample spans 25,000 to 40,000 clones, 84% being singletons. The sample was CD4+ or CD8+ T cells sorted from blood, taken in a trial of the OX40 agonist ivuxolimab. The receptors were gathered from an adult with an advanced solid tumor such as melanoma, head and neck, liver or kidney cancer.

This chain joins TRBV27 and TRBJ2-1; D not resolved. Germline V gives CDR1 MNHEY, CDR2 SMNVEV (reference sequence). Trimming left V 7 bases short and J 9 bases short, with 16 bases between. The CDR3 is made up of 13 amino acids. Here the CDR3 reads CASTNPPHSEQFF. CDR3 nucleotide sequence: TGTGCCAGCACTAACCCCCCCCACAGTGAGCAGTTCTTC.

This clone is hyperexpanded in the sample. V usage is TRBV6-5 and J usage is TRBJ2-7, with 11 bases fitting TRBD1. The germline V gene encodes CDR1 MNHEY and CDR2 SVGAGI. The CDR3 covers 15 residues. With 0 bases clipped from V and 3 bases from J, the junction kept 1 base outside the gene matches. The CDR3 loop is CASSYSGTGGYEQYF. For the CDR3, the DNA is TGTGCCAGCAGTTACTCCGGGACAGGGGGCTACGAGCAGTACTTC.

The V gene is TRBV7-9, the J gene TRBJ2-7; D might be TRBD1 (5 bases). The CDR3 has 14 amino acids. V gave up 3 bases and J gave up 2 bases, with 11 bases separating them. CDR1 is SEHNR, CDR2 FQNEAQ, per germline (reference sequence). CDR3 region: CASSFPRDTYEQYF. The CDR3 DNA reads TGTGCCAGCAGCTTCCCCAGGGATACCTACGAGCAGTACTTC.

The chain joins TRBV29-1 to TRBJ2-7; 7 bases fit TRBD1. The CDR3 contains 14 residues. J gave up 2 bases and V 2 bases, and 6 bases lay outside the gene matches. Germline V gene data show CDR1 as SQVTM and CDR2 as ANQGSEA. The CDR3 nucleotides read TGCAGCGTTGAATTCCGGGACAGAACCTACGAGCAGTACTTC. Translated: CSVEFRDRTYEQYF.

Notes on this clone: One end of the junction varies from germline; a read error may be responsible. The chain uses TRBV6-5 and TRBJ2-7; 7 bases line up with TRBD2. The CDR3 has 13 amino acids. Looked up from germline, CDR1 is MNHEY and CDR2 is SVGAGI. The CDR3 DNA is TGTGCCAGCAGTTACCAAACGCCGCTAGCGGTATGGTTC. This encodes CASSYQTPLAVWF.

The chain employs TRBV7-9 and TRBJ2-1; TRBD2 agrees at 11 bases. J was trimmed by 5 bases and V by 4 bases; bases with no gene match: 7. Per germline, CDR1 SEHNR and CDR2 FQNEAQ (reference sequence). The CDR3 runs 16 residues. The CDR3 bases are TGTGCCAGCAGCTCGCCGGGACTAGCGGCGAACAATGAGCAGTTCTTC. It is translated as CASSSPGLAANNEQFF.

Relative to its sample, this clone is medium-sized. V and J are TRBV4-1 and TRBJ2-1; D assignment may be TRBD1 or TRBD2 (6 bases each). V gave up 4 bases and J gave up 7 bases, with 26 bases separating them. Germline lookup yields CDR1 MGHRA and CDR2 YSYEKL. CDR3 length equals 18 residues. DNA for the CDR3: TGCGCCAGCAGCCCCCGAGGCATAGCGGACCCTCAGGGGAATGAGCAGTTCTTC. Translating gives CASSPRGIADPQGNEQFF.

This clone has only a few counts. V and J are TRBV6-5 and TRBJ2-7; 10 bases fit TRBD1. V trimming: 5 bases; J trimming: 1 base; junction bases outside the gene matches: 5. The CDR3 totals 15 residues. Looked up from germline, CDR1 is MNHEY and CDR2 is SVGAGI. CDR3 amino acids: CASSPTGGLSYEQYF. In nucleotides, the CDR3 is TGTGCCAGCAGTCCGACAGGGGGCCTATCCTACGAGCAGTACTTC.

V is TRBV5-6 and J is TRBJ2-7, with 7 bases lining up with TRBD2. CDR1 and CDR2 from the germline V gene are SGHDT and YYEEEE. J was trimmed by 7 bases and V by 7 bases; bases with no gene match: 17. The CDR3 spans 15 residues. The CDR3 sequence is CASALSPLGGREQYF. In DNA, the CDR3 is TGTGCCAGCGCATTATCCCCACTGGGAGGGCGTGAGCAGTACTTC.

This chain uses TRBV4-1 with TRBJ2-7, with no clear D. Germline CDR1 reads MGHRA; CDR2 reads YSYEKL. The CDR3 is 15 amino acids. Trimming removed 1 base from V and 0 bases from J, with 10 bases in between. The CDR3 here is CASSQVAASSYEQYF. CDR3 in DNA: TGCGCCAGCAGCCAAGTTGCGGCCAGCTCCTACGAGCAGTACTTC.

This rearrangement joins TRBV30 to TRBJ2-7; 7 nucleotides line up with TRBD1. Per the germline V gene, CDR1 is GTSNPN and CDR2 is SVGIG (reference sequence). This CDR3 is 12 amino acids long. Written as DNA, the CDR3 is TGTGCTGTACAGGGGCTCTCCTACGAGCAGTACTTC. Protein: CAVQGLSYEQYF.

V usage is TRBV4-3 and J usage is TRBJ2-1; no reliable D call. V lost 1 base, J lost 13 bases, and 17 bases lay in between. The CDR3 sequence is 14 residues long. Germline lookup yields CDR1 LGHNA and CDR2 YSLEER. This CDR3 is CASSQGERVRPQFF. CDR3 sequence (DNA): TGCGCCAGCAGCCAAGGAGAGCGCGTCAGGCCCCAGTTCTTC.

This clone was seen more than once but under ten times. The gene calls are TRBV28 and TRBJ2-2; perhaps TRBD1 as D (5 bases). The CDR3 extends over 13 amino acids. The V and J ends lost 6 bases and 5 bases respectively, with 10 bases between them. In germline, CDR1 is MDHEN, CDR2 SYDVKM. The CDR3 DNA follows: TGTGCCAGCAGACCGACAGAAACCGGGGAGCTGTTTTTT. This translates into CASRPTETGELFF. The variable domain in full, completed from reference TRBV28 and TRBJ2-2, reads DVKVTQSSRYLVKRTGEKVFLECVQDMDHENMFWYRQDPGLGLRLIYFSYDVKMKEKGDIPEGYSVSREKKERFSLILESASTNQTSMYLCASRPTETGELFFGEGSRLTVL.

J is TRBJ1-1 and V is TRBV7-9; D remains ambiguous. The CDR3 runs to 12 residues. Germline V gene lookup returns CDR1 SEHNR and CDR2 FQNEAQ (reference sequence). V was clipped by 7 bases and J by 3 bases, with 9 bases between them. Here the CDR3 reads CASNRPYTEAFF. CDR3 sequence (DNA): TGTGCCAGCAACCGACCCTACACTGAAGCTTTCTTT.

J is TRBJ1-1 and V is TRBV7-9; 7 bases map to TRBD1. V trimming: 5 bases; J trimming: 12 bases; junction bases outside the gene matches: 12. The CDR3 is made up of 13 amino acids. Germline V gives CDR1 SEHNR, CDR2 FQNEAQ (reference sequence). The CDR3 here is CASSREGAPGSFF. The CDR3 DNA sequence: TGTGCCAGCAGCCGGGAGGGGGCGCCAGGATCTTTCTTT.

The chain employs TRBV5-6 and TRBJ1-1; weak D call: TRBD1 (5 bases). Germline V CDR1 and CDR2: SGHDT, YYEEEE. The length of the CDR3 is 12 residues. Trimming shortened V by 5 bases and J by 5 bases, and 10 bases separated the two germline ends. CDR3 sequence: CASSKGLTEAFF. The CDR3 DNA is TGTGCCAGCAGTAAGGGGCTAACTGAAGCTTTCTTT.

V gene TRBV5-6 combines with J gene TRBJ2-3, with D uncertain. There are 12 residues in the CDR3. The germline V gene encodes CDR1 SGHDT and CDR2 YYEEEE. Between the trimmed V and J ends, which lost 7 bases and 2 bases, there was a span of 8 bases. The CDR3 sequence: CASAEYTDTQYF. The CDR3 nucleotides read TGTGCCAGCGCGGAATACACAGATACGCAGTATTTT.

The chain couples TRBV28 to TRBJ2-7, with a tentative D call TRBD2 (6 bases). In germline, CDR1 is MDHEN, CDR2 SYDVKM. This CDR3 has 15 amino acids. The ends were cut back, 4 bases at V and 2 bases at J, with 15 bases in the middle. The CDR3 sequence is CASSYGGTVTYEQYF. CDR3 bases: TGTGCCAGCAGTTACGGAGGGACGGTTACCTACGAGCAGTACTTC.

The rearrangement links TRBV5-1 to TRBJ2-5, with 10 bases that match TRBD2. This CDR3 has 18 amino acids. J lost 0 bases, V lost 0 bases, and 8 bases had no gene match. The germline V gene has CDR1 SGHRS and CDR2 YFSETQ. The CDR3 DNA is TGCGCCAGCAGCTTGGAGGCTAGCGGGAGCGCGTACCAAGAGACCCAGTACTTC. As protein: CASSLEASGSAYQETQYF.

The chain combines TRBV18 with TRBJ2-1; a weak D match, TRBD1 (6 bases). The length of the CDR3 is 16 residues. Germline V gives CDR1 KGHSH, CDR2 LQKENI. Trimming pared 6 bases from V and 3 bases from J, leaving 18 bases between. The CDR3 nucleotides read TGTGCCAGCTCCCCTTTTTCTACACAGGGCTACAATGAGCAGTTCTTC. Its protein product is CASSPFSTQGYNEQFF.

V gene TRBV7-2 combines with J gene TRBJ2-3; D perhaps matches TRBD1 (5 bases). CDR3 size: 15 residues. The ends were cut back, 1 base at V and 4 bases at J, with 12 bases in the middle. Germline V CDR1 and CDR2: SGHTA, FQGNSA. Here the CDR3 DNA reads TGTGCCAGCAGCTTAGGGGCAGGGTTAGCAGATACGCAGTATTTT. Protein product: CASSLGAGLADTQYF.

The sample holds a few counts of this clone. The chain couples TRBV5-1 to TRBJ1-1; D not certain. This CDR3 has 14 amino acids. Germline V lookup: CDR1 SGHRS, CDR2 YFSETQ. V lost 0 bases to trimming and J lost 1 base, with 7 bases between them. CDR3 nucleotides: TGCGCCAGCAGCTTGGCCTCAGGGAACACTGAAGCTTTCTTT. It is translated as CASSLASGNTEAFF.

The V and J genes are TRBV9 and TRBJ1-2; D not certain. Germline V gives CDR1 SGDLS, CDR2 YYNGEE. V dropped 0 bases and J dropped 6 bases, with 6 bases sitting between them. This CDR3 is built from 12 residues. As DNA, the CDR3 is TGTGCCAGCAGCGTAGGGGCAGATGGCTACACCTTC. It encodes CASSVGADGYTF.

In the case of this clone: At the DNA level, this CDR3 is encoded by other sequences in the same sample as well. The CDR3 nucleotides are TGTGCCAGCAGTGTAGCGGGGGGGTACAATGAGCAGTTCTTC. Translated, it gives CASSVAGGYNEQFF. J is TRBJ2-1 and V is TRBV6-1; 11 nucleotides agree with TRBD2. J was trimmed by 4 bases and V by 4 bases; bases with no gene match: 0. The CDR3 has 14 amino acids. The germline CDR1 and CDR2 sequences are MNHNS and SASEGT.

The J gene is TRBJ2-1, the V gene TRBV28; maybe TRBD2 (5 bases). The germline gives CDR1 MDHEN, CDR2 SYDVKM. The CDR3 consists of 14 residues. Deletions cut 7 bases from V and 4 bases from J, with 14 bases between. The CDR3 DNA sequence: TGTGCCAGCACTGATGGGAGCGTTTACAATGAGCAGTTCTTC. Its protein is CASTDGSVYNEQFF.

The chain links TRBV29-1 to TRBJ2-5; no clear D. V lost 6 bases, J lost 4 bases, and 15 bases lay in between. This CDR3 comprises 13 residues. Per the germline V gene, CDR1 is SQVTM and CDR2 is ANQGSEA. The CDR3 is CSVLLGLRETQYF. The CDR3 region has the DNA TGCAGCGTCCTCTTAGGGTTGCGAGAGACCCAGTACTTC. The entire variable domain, with the rest obtained from reference TRBV29-1 and TRBJ2-5, is as follows: SAVISQKPSRDICQRGTSLTIQCQVDSQVTMMFWYRQQPGQSLTLIATANQGSEATYESGFVIDKFPISRPNLTFSTLTVSNMSPEDSSIYLCSVLLGLRETQYFGPGTRLLVL.

The rearrangement uses TRBV5-6 and TRBJ2-7; D is possibly TRBD1 or TRBD2 (5 bases each). Germline assignment: CDR1 SGHDT and CDR2 YYEEEE. Trimming removed 4 bases at V and 9 bases at J, with 14 bases between. The CDR3 sequence is 12 residues long. The CDR3 loop reads CASSLGDQRQYF. Written as DNA, the CDR3 is TGTGCCAGCAGCCTAGGGGACCAGAGGCAGTACTTC.

This rearrangement joins TRBV27 to TRBJ2-3, with a possible D match to TRBD2 (6 bases). V dropped 3 bases and J dropped 0 bases, with 16 bases sitting between them. The germline V gene encodes CDR1 MNHEY and CDR2 SMNVEV (reference sequence). CDR3 size: 17 residues. CDR3 coding DNA: TGTGCCAGCAGTTTGAGACTAGGGGAAATCAGCACAGATACGCAGTATTTT. This codes for CASSLRLGEISTDTQYF.

This clone is medium-sized within its sample. The rearrangement joins TRBV6-5 to TRBJ1-2; 7 bases are a match to TRBD1. The CDR3 totals 14 residues. Germline V lookup: CDR1 MNHEY, CDR2 SVGAGI. The junction had 4 bases not matched to a gene; V was cut back by 0 bases and J by 6 bases. CDR3 region: CASSYSRQGNGYTF. Written as DNA, the CDR3 is TGTGCCAGCAGTTACTCGAGACAGGGTAATGGCTACACCTTC.